Listed here are 21 T cell receptor beta chains from one sample, sequenced in a study of blood T cell repertoires in COVID-19. Profiling relied on immunoSEQ multiplex PCR, and the TCRdb table lists in-frame clones only, not all of them. The table shows roughly 14,000 clones, with approximately 87% occurring only once. The sample consisted of peripheral blood. These receptors all come from a human donor in a cohort sampled during active COVID-19.

In this sample, this clone turned up once. This chain connects TRBV5-1 to TRBJ1-1, with 9 bases lining up with TRBD1. The germline gives CDR1 SGHRS, CDR2 YFSETQ. The CDR3 totals 15 residues. Unmatched junction bases numbered 9, after V lost 5 bases and J lost 4 bases. The CDR3 spells CASSGTGLSSTEAFF. The CDR3 coding sequence is TGCGCCAGCAGTGGGACAGGGTTGTCATCCACTGAAGCTTTCTTT.

The CDR3 DNA sequence: TGTGCCAGCGCAATAGCGGGGGACTACGAGCAGTACTTC. Protein: CASAIAGDYEQYF. This rearrangement joins TRBV5-4 to TRBJ2-7; 9 bases map to TRBD2. CDR3 size: 13 residues. With 7 bases clipped from V and 3 bases from J, the junction kept 5 bases outside the gene matches. Germline V CDR1 and CDR2: SGHNT, YYREEE (reference sequence). The variable domain in full, completed from reference TRBV5-4 and TRBJ2-7, reads ETGVTQSPTHLIKTRGQQVTLRCSSQSGHNTVSWYQQALGQGPQFIFQYYREEENGRGNFPPRFSGLQFPNYSSELNVNALELDDSALYLCASAIAGDYEQYFGPGTRLTVT.

The rearrangement links TRBV6-2 or TRBV6-3 to TRBJ2-7, with 7 bases lining up with TRBD1. V lost 5 bases, J lost 3 bases, and 4 bases stayed unmatched. CDR1 is MNHEY and CDR2 is SVGEGT in the germline V gene. The CDR3 runs to 13 residues. The CDR3 coding sequence is TGTGCCAGCAGTAGACAGGGTTTCTACGAGCAGTACTTC. This codes for CASSRQGFYEQYF.

The chain combines TRBV29-1 with TRBJ2-1, with D possibly TRBD1 on 5 matching bases. This CDR3 region has 14 residues. V gave up 3 bases and J gave up 4 bases, with 13 bases separating them. The germline gives CDR1 SQVTM, CDR2 ANQGSEA. This chain's CDR3 is CSVEGQGLYNEQFF. CDR3 bases: TGCAGCGTTGAGGGGCAGGGCCTTTACAATGAGCAGTTCTTC.

The chain carries TRBV7-3 and TRBJ2-1, with TRBD2 identical over 12 bases. Per the germline V gene, CDR1 is SGHTA and CDR2 is FQGTGA. CDR3 length equals 15 residues. The V gene end was trimmed by 4 bases and the J gene end by 4 bases; junction bases not matched to a gene: 2. Written as DNA, the CDR3 is TGTGCCAGCAGCTACGGGACTAGCGGGTACAATGAGCAGTTCTTC. It yields the protein CASSYGTSGYNEQFF.

The chain has TRBV19 and TRBJ2-3, with D maybe TRBD2 (6 bases). Germline V lookup: CDR1 LNHDA, CDR2 SQIVND (reference sequence). Trimming shortened V by 7 bases and J by 8 bases, and 22 bases separated the two germline ends. The CDR3 totals 15 residues. The CDR3 is CASTPGGTAWGTQYF. In DNA form, the CDR3 reads TGTGCCAGTACCCCAGGCGGGACCGCCTGGGGTACGCAGTATTTT.

The V call is TRBV4-1, the J call TRBJ2-7, with D unresolved. CDR1 is MGHRA, CDR2 YSYEKL, per germline. Trimming took 4 bases from V and 2 from J, leaving 9 bases between them. CDR3 length: 13 amino acids. The CDR3 region is CASSLRLTYEQYF. CDR3 bases: TGCGCCAGCAGCCTTCGACTGACCTACGAGCAGTACTTC.

The chain joins TRBV6-6 to TRBJ1-1; 7 bases are shared with TRBD1. CDR3 size: 13 residues. V lost 5 bases to trimming and J lost 7 bases; unmatched junction nucleotides: 7. The germline gives CDR1 MNHNY, CDR2 SVGAGI (reference sequence). DNA of the CDR3: TGTGCCAGCAGTCCACAGGGGTCTCATGAAGCTTTCTTT. It encodes CASSPQGSHEAFF.

The chain links TRBV30 to TRBJ1-6; TRBD1 matches at 7 bases. Germline loops: CDR1 GTSNPN, CDR2 SVGIG (reference sequence). J gave up 6 bases and V 4 bases, and 9 bases lay outside the gene matches. The CDR3 runs 15 residues. The CDR3 DNA reads TGTGCCTGGAACCCCCGGACAGGCTCTAATTCACCCCTCCACTTT. This translates into CAWNPRTGSNSPLHF.

This clone was seen more than once but under ten times. The chain recombines TRBV24-1 with TRBJ2-1; 14 bases align to TRBD2. CDR3 length: 16 amino acids. The J segment lost 10 bases and the V segment lost 4 bases, leaving 8 bases of the junction unmatched. The germline V gene has CDR1 KGHDR and CDR2 SFDVKD. The CDR3 loop is CATSDPGTSGSYEQFF. For the CDR3, the DNA is TGTGCCACCAGTGACCCCGGGACTAGCGGGAGTTACGAGCAGTTCTTC.

This clone appeared a single time. The V and J genes are TRBV2 and TRBJ2-1, with D possibly TRBD2 on 6 matching bases. The germline V gene encodes CDR1 SNHLY and CDR2 FYNNEI. Trimming pared 8 bases from V and 2 bases from J, leaving 13 bases between. The CDR3 loop spans 14 amino acids. The chain's CDR3 is CASWSGVTYNEQFF. The DNA for the CDR3 is TGTGCCAGCTGGTCGGGAGTGACCTACAATGAGCAGTTCTTC.

The gene calls are TRBV6-5 and TRBJ1-2; 8 nucleotides match TRBD1. The length of the CDR3 is 13 residues. CDR1 and CDR2 (germline): MNHEY, SVGAGI. V was pared by 0 bases and J by 6 bases, with 0 bases of the junction left unmatched. CDR3 DNA: TGTGCCAGCAGTTACTCGGACAGGGATGGCTACACCTTC. As protein: CASSYSDRDGYTF.

J is TRBJ2-3 and V is TRBV4-1, with 10 bases identical to TRBD1. Trimming at V came to 5 bases and at J to 5 bases, leaving 4 bases not matched to a gene. Germline CDR1 reads MGHRA; CDR2 reads YSYEKL. This CDR3 has 14 residues. CDR3 sequence reads: CASSSWTGGDTQYF. The CDR3 DNA follows: TGCGCCAGCAGCTCTTGGACAGGGGGAGATACGCAGTATTTT.

This clone appeared a single time. The chain combines TRBV5-1 with TRBJ2-6; D may be TRBD2 (5 bases). V was pared by 1 base and J by 5 bases, with 22 bases between. The CDR3 is 19 amino acids. CDR1 and CDR2 from the germline V gene are SGHRS and YFSETQ. The CDR3: CASSLRQAGNLLRANVLTF. CDR3 coding DNA: TGCGCCAGCAGCTTGCGTCAGGCCGGGAACCTTCTACGGGCCAACGTCCTGACTTTC.

The V call is TRBV2, the J call TRBJ2-1; 10 nucleotides match TRBD1. The CDR3 consists of 13 residues. Germline CDR1 and CDR2: SNHLY and FYNNEI. Germline trimming cut 3 bases from V and 8 bases from J; bases unmatched to any gene: 1. CDR3 residues: CASSDGTGDEQFF. The CDR3 nucleotides are TGTGCCAGCAGTGACGGGACAGGGGATGAGCAGTTCTTC.

J is TRBJ2-7 and V is TRBV18; tentative D call: TRBD1 (5 bases). The germline CDR1 and CDR2 sequences are KGHSH and LQKENI. V lost 3 bases and J 3 bases, leaving 9 bases between the germline ends. This CDR3 comprises 13 residues. CDR3 nucleotide sequence: TGTGCCAGCTCACCTGGGGCAGGCTACGAGCAGTACTTC. Encoded protein: CASSPGAGYEQYF.

This clone was detected once. The CDR3 nucleotides read TGTGCCAGCAGCGTAGGGGGCGTGGTGGACCTCTATGGCTACACCTTC. It codes for CASSVGGVVDLYGYTF. This chain uses TRBV9 with TRBJ1-2, with D tentatively TRBD1 (5 bases). The CDR3 totals 16 residues. CDR1 is SGDLS, CDR2 YYNGEE, per germline. Between the trimmed V and J ends, which lost 0 bases and 4 bases, there was a span of 16 bases.

This rearrangement joins TRBV5-6 to TRBJ2-3; D is possibly TRBD2 (6 bases). CDR1 is SGHDT and CDR2 is YYEEEE in the germline V gene. The CDR3 is 16 residues long. Between the trimmed V and J ends, which lost 0 bases and 0 bases, there was a span of 11 bases. The CDR3, as DNA: TGTGCCAGCAGCTTGGGTGGCGGGGAGAGCACAGATACGCAGTATTTT. It yields the protein CASSLGGGESTDTQYF.

This chain uses TRBV27 with TRBJ1-4; 7 nucleotides line up with TRBD1. This CDR3 is built from 14 residues. Per germline, CDR1 MNHEY and CDR2 SMNVEV (reference sequence). Losses at the gene ends were 10 bases for V and 2 bases for J; bases not matched to a gene: 7. CDR3 sequence (DNA): TGTGCCAAACAGGGGATAACTACTAATGAAAAACTGTTTTTT. It specifies CAKQGITTNEKLFF.

There are a few counts of this clone. The chain combines TRBV12-5 with TRBJ1-5, with TRBD1 identical over 7 bases. V trimming: 1 base; J trimming: 4 bases; junction bases outside the gene matches: 1. The CDR3 runs to 14 residues. Germline assignment: CDR1 LGHNT and CDR2 FRNRAP. DNA for the CDR3: TGTGCTAGTGGTTTGGGGGGACAGAATCAGCCCCAGCATTTT. This codes for CASGLGGQNQPQHF.

This chain connects TRBV19 to TRBJ2-3, with 7 nucleotides matching TRBD2. The CDR3 covers 14 residues. Germline CDR1 reads LNHDA; CDR2 reads SQIVND (reference sequence). V lost 8 bases to trimming and J lost 4 bases; unmatched junction nucleotides: 9. In DNA form, the CDR3 reads TGTGCCAGTGGATCCGGGACTACAGCAGATACGCAGTATTTT. Amino acid sequence: CASGSGTTADTQYF.